These 25 T cell receptor beta chains were sequenced from one sample in a study of T cell responses to AZD1222 COVID-19 vaccine. The data were produced by immunoSEQ multiplex PCR, yet TCRdb's version contains in-frame clones alone and is incomplete. The sample yields roughly 110,000 clones, 87% seen once. Specimen: peripheral blood, collected on day 0 of AZD1222 vaccination. These receptors were taken from an adult in good health.

V gene TRBV4-1 combines with J gene TRBJ2-1, with D perhaps matching TRBD2 (7 bases). This CDR3 has 16 amino acids. Between the trimmed V and J ends, which lost 1 base and 1 base, there was a span of 11 bases. CDR1 and CDR2 from the germline V gene are MGHRA and YSYEKL. CDR3 protein: CASSQVGGASYNEQFF. The CDR3, as DNA: TGCGCCAGCAGCCAAGTGGGGGGGGCATCCTACAATGAGCAGTTCTTC.

The chain is built from TRBV7-9 and TRBJ1-2; 8 bases are shared with TRBD1. This CDR3 region has 15 residues. With 5 bases clipped from V and 5 bases from J, the junction kept 10 bases outside the gene matches. CDR1 SEHNR and CDR2 FQNEAQ come from the germline V gene (reference sequence). The CDR3 coding sequence is TGTGCCAGCAGCGATAACAGACAGGGGAAGTATGGCTACACCTTC. It yields the protein CASSDNRQGKYGYTF.

V usage is TRBV7-2 and J usage is TRBJ2-5; weak D call: TRBD1 (5 bases). Germline loops: CDR1 SGHTA, CDR2 FQGNSA. The germline V and J ends were trimmed by 5 bases and 9 bases, with 13 bases remaining between them. This CDR3 has 12 amino acids. CDR3 sequence (DNA): TGTGCCAGCAGCCTGATAGGGGAACCCCAGTACTTC. Its protein product is CASSLIGEPQYF.

This clone was seen a handful of times. The V and J genes are TRBV18 and TRBJ1-6; D is unresolved. V was cut by 2 bases and J by 6 bases, with 5 bases left in between. Germline assignment: CDR1 KGHSH and CDR2 LQKENI. This CDR3 contains 13 residues. CDR3 bases: TGTGCCAGCTCACCAGGGTCTAATTCACCCCTCCACTTT. Protein: CASSPGSNSPLHF.

For this clone: The same CDR3 also results from other DNA sequences found in this sample. V usage is TRBV5-1 and J usage is TRBJ1-2, with 7 bases that match TRBD1. Germline V gene lookup returns CDR1 SGHRS and CDR2 YFSETQ. The CDR3 covers 14 residues. Trimming took 4 bases from V and 5 from J; bases not matched to a gene: 8. CDR3 DNA: TGCGCCAGCAGCCTTACAGGGGAGGGGTATGGCTACACCTTC. Translating gives CASSLTGEGYGYTF.

The table lists this clone with a count of one. This sequence joins TRBV3-1 (or the pseudogene TRBV3-2) and TRBJ2-5; D is possibly TRBD1 (5 bases). CDR3 size: 11 residues. The germline V gene has CDR1 LGHDT and CDR2 YNNKEL (reference sequence). The V end was cut by 4 bases, the J end by 5 bases, with 5 bases between. The CDR3 region is CASSPGETQYF. The CDR3, as DNA: TGTGCCAGCAGCCCAGGGGAGACCCAGTACTTC.

The rearrangement links TRBV10-3 to TRBJ2-3, with D perhaps TRBD1 (6 bases). Germline CDR1 and CDR2: ENHRY and SYGVKD. The CDR3 contains 15 residues. Trimming shortened V by 6 bases and J by 1 base, and 14 bases separated the two germline ends. The CDR3 protein is CAISQGMGGTDTQYF. The CDR3 nucleotides read TGTGCCATCAGCCAGGGGATGGGGGGCACAGATACGCAGTATTTT.

The chain joins TRBV9 to TRBJ1-1; possibly TRBD1 for D (5 bases). The V end was cut by 0 bases, the J end by 7 bases, with 10 bases between. CDR1 SGDLS and CDR2 YYNGEE come from the germline V gene. CDR3 length: 13 amino acids. As DNA, the CDR3 is TGTGCCAGCAGCGTAGTAGGGACGGGTGAAGCTTTCTTT. It translates to CASSVVGTGEAFF.

The chain employs TRBV19 and TRBJ1-6, with D maybe TRBD1 (6 bases). Per the germline V gene, CDR1 is LNHDA and CDR2 is SQIVND (reference sequence). CDR3 length: 15 amino acids. Trimming took off 7 bases at V and 6 bases at J, with 16 bases between the two ends. The CDR3 region has the DNA TGTGCCAGTACCCCGGGGACATTAGGTAATTCACCCCTCCACTTT. Translating it yields CASTPGTLGNSPLHF.

This chain joins TRBV24-1 and TRBJ2-2, with D unresolved. The CDR3 has 14 amino acids. V lost 4 bases to trimming and J lost 4 bases, with 9 bases between them. Germline values: CDR1 KGHDR, CDR2 SFDVKD. This chain's CDR3 is CATSDRLSTGELFF. CDR3 DNA sequence: TGTGCCACCAGTGACCGTTTAAGCACCGGGGAGCTGTTTTTT.

Only a few counts were recorded for this clone. The chain couples TRBV18 to TRBJ2-2; 10 bases map to TRBD1. V lost 5 bases and J lost 2; bases outside the gene matches: 5. This CDR3 contains 16 residues. Germline CDR1 reads KGHSH; CDR2 reads LQKENI. This CDR3 is CASSAKTGGNTGELFF. The CDR3 coding sequence is TGTGCCAGCTCAGCCAAGACAGGGGGCAACACCGGGGAGCTGTTTTTT.

The genes are TRBV30 and TRBJ1-5; no firm D call. The CDR3 is made up of 13 amino acids. Germline V gene data show CDR1 as GTSNPN and CDR2 as SVGIG (reference sequence). V dropped 2 bases and J dropped 1 base, with 6 bases sitting between them. Written as DNA, the CDR3 is TGTGCCTGGAGTCCTGACAGCAATCAGCCCCAGCATTTT. Translating it yields CAWSPDSNQPQHF. The variable domain in full, completed from reference TRBV30 and TRBJ1-5, reads SQTIHQWPATLVQPVGSPLSLECTVEGTSNPNLYWYRQAAGRGLQLLFYSVGIGQISSEVPQNLSASRPQDRQFILSSKKLLLSDSGFYLCAWSPDSNQPQHFGDGTRLSIL.

This chain uses TRBV25-1 with TRBJ2-1; the D gene is possibly TRBD1 (5 bases). The CDR3 consists of 13 residues. V lost 1 base to trimming and J lost 8 bases, with 9 bases between them. Germline-derived CDR1 and CDR2 are MGHDK and SYGVNS. This chain's CDR3 is CASSESRADEQFF. The CDR3 nucleotides are TGTGCCAGCAGTGAATCCAGGGCCGATGAGCAGTTCTTC.

Points on this clone: The junction and the germline gene differ at one end; a read error may be behind it. The chain carries TRBV2 and TRBJ2-7; tentatively, D is TRBD1 (6 bases). The germline gives CDR1 SNHLY, CDR2 FYNNEI. CDR3 length equals 11 residues. CDR3 region: CASSEEAGESF. The CDR3 DNA sequence: TGTGCCAGCAGTGAAGAGGCAGGGGAGAGCTTC.

This clone turned up a few times. The genes are TRBV29-1 and TRBJ1-4, with 11 bases matching TRBD1. The length of the CDR3 is 14 residues. CDR1 is SQVTM and CDR2 is ANQGSEA in the germline V gene. V was clipped by 4 bases and J by 2 bases; unmatched bases: 0. CDR3 coding DNA: TGCAGCGTTGGGGACAGGGGGACTAATGAAAAACTGTTTTTT. Its translation: CSVGDRGTNEKLFF.

The CDR3 sequence: CASSESQGAGHQPQHF. In DNA, the CDR3 is TGTGCCAGCAGTGAATCACAGGGGGCTGGGCATCAGCCCCAGCATTTT. V is TRBV6-1 and J is TRBJ1-5; 9 bases map to TRBD1. The CDR3 runs 16 residues. V shed 2 bases and J 5 bases; nucleotides not matched to a gene: 7. The germline CDR1 and CDR2 sequences are MNHNS and SASEGT.

The chain joins TRBV11-3 to TRBJ2-1; 12 nucleotides agree with TRBD1. This CDR3 comprises 17 residues. CDR1 is SGHNT and CDR2 is YENEEA in the germline V gene. The trim removed 2 bases at V and 9 bases at J, leaving 11 bases unmatched. The CDR3 coding sequence is TGTGCCAGCAGCTTAAGGCGGTGGGGACAGGGGGCAGGTGAGCAGTTCTTC. This sequence encodes CASSLRRWGQGAGEQFF. The full variable domain, its missing parts supplied by reference TRBV11-3 and TRBJ2-1, is EAGVVQSPRYKIIEKKQPVAFWCNPISGHNTLYWYLQNLGQGPELLIRYENEEAVDDSQLPKDRFSAERLKGVDSTLKIQPAELGDSAVYLCASSLRRWGQGAGEQFFGPGTRLTVL.

The CDR3 sequence: CASSQVGKSSGNTIYF. CDR3 coding DNA: TGTGCCAGCAGCCAAGTGGGCAAGAGCTCTGGAAACACCATATATTTT. V is TRBV4-2 and J is TRBJ1-3; D call uncertain. CDR1 and CDR2 from the germline V gene are LGHNA and YNFKEQ. CDR3 size: 16 residues. With 1 base removed from V and 0 bases from J, the gap between germline ends came to 10 bases.

The rearrangement joins TRBV29-1 to TRBJ1-1; D possibly corresponds to TRBD1 (5 bases). Germline CDR1 and CDR2: SQVTM and ANQGSEA. Trimming took 3 bases from V and 7 from J, leaving 12 bases between them. CDR3 length: 12 residues. CDR3 sequence: CSVDEDRDEAFF. In DNA form, the CDR3 reads TGCAGCGTTGACGAAGACAGAGATGAAGCTTTCTTT. Based on the CDR3 plus reference TRBV29-1 and TRBJ1-1, the full variable domain is SAVISQKPSRDICQRGTSLTIQCQVDSQVTMMFWYRQQPGQSLTLIATANQGSEATYESGFVIDKFPISRPNLTFSTLTVSNMSPEDSSIYLCSVDEDRDEAFFGQGTRLTVV.

This chain connects TRBV29-1 to TRBJ1-2; TRBD1 might be the D (5 bases). Germline CDR1 and CDR2: SQVTM and ANQGSEA. Trimming cost V 7 bases and J 7 bases, with 19 bases left between them. CDR3 length equals 13 residues. CDR3 nucleotide sequence: TGCAGCGCCACGGGGGGGGTGTTAAGTGGCTACACCTTC. This gives the protein CSATGGVLSGYTF.

This clone was recorded only once. The rearrangement links TRBV18 to TRBJ2-7; D remains ambiguous. V dropped 2 bases and J dropped 5 bases, with 10 bases sitting between them. The length of the CDR3 is 13 residues. Germline assignment: CDR1 KGHSH and CDR2 LQKENI. CDR3 loop: CASSPGLTDEQYF. Written as DNA, the CDR3 is TGTGCCAGCTCACCAGGCTTGACGGACGAGCAGTACTTC.

CDR3 region: CAISDPQSSYNSPLHF. The CDR3 DNA reads TGTGCCATCAGTGACCCCCAGAGCTCCTATAATTCACCCCTCCACTTT. The chain joins TRBV10-3 to TRBJ1-6; D is unclear. Germline CDR1 is ENHRY and CDR2 is SYGVKD. Trimming stripped 3 bases from V and 0 bases from J, with 9 bases between. The CDR3 has 16 residues.

The chain combines TRBV4-2 with TRBJ2-5, with D perhaps assigned TRBD1 or TRBD2 (5 bases each). The CDR3 contains 15 residues. CDR1 is LGHNA and CDR2 is YNFKEQ in the germline V gene. Trimming took 1 base from V and 4 from J, leaving 13 bases between them. The CDR3 nucleotides are TGTGCCAGCAGCCAAGCTCCGGATGGGGGAGAGACCCAGTACTTC. Protein: CASSQAPDGGETQYF.

This chain connects TRBV7-7 to TRBJ2-2; perhaps D is TRBD1 or TRBD2 (6 bases each). Trimming left V 4 bases short and J 4 bases short, with 16 bases between. The CDR3 length is 16 residues. Germline V lookup: CDR1 SSHAT, CDR2 FNYEAQ (reference sequence). CDR3 amino acids: CASSSPSGGGTGELFF. The CDR3 bases are TGTGCCAGCAGCTCCCCGAGCGGAGGGGGCACCGGGGAGCTGTTTTTT.

This clone appeared a single time. The same CDR3 can be traced to other DNA sequences in this sample. The J gene is TRBJ2-7, the V gene TRBV4-2; tentative D call: TRBD1 (6 bases). This CDR3 is 16 amino acids long. Germline V gene data show CDR1 as LGHNA and CDR2 as YNFKEQ. The V end lost 2 bases, the J end lost 2 bases, and 16 bases lay between the germline ends. This CDR3 is CASSQTGQPGAYEQYF. DNA of the CDR3: TGTGCCAGCAGCCAAACAGGACAGCCCGGTGCCTACGAGCAGTACTTC.